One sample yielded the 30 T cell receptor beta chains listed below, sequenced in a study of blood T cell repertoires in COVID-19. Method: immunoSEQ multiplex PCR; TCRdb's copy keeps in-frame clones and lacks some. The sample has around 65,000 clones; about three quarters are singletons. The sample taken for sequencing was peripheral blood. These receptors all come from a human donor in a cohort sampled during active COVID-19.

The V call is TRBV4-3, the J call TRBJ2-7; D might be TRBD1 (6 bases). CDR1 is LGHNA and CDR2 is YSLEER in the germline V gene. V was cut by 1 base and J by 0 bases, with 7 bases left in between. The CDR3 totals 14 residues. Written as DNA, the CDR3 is TGCGCCAGCAGCCAAGGACAGGCCTCCTACGAGCAGTACTTC. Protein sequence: CASSQGQASYEQYF.

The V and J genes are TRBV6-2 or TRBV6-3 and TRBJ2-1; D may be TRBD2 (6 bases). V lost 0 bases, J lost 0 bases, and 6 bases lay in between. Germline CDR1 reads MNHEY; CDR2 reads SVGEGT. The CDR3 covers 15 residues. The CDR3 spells CASSYSAGSYNEQFF. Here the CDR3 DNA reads TGTGCCAGCAGTTACTCAGCGGGCTCCTACAATGAGCAGTTCTTC.

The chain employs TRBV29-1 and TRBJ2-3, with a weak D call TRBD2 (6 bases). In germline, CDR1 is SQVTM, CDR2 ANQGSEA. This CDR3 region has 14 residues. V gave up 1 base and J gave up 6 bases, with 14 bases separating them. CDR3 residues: CSVEAPGVSDTQYF. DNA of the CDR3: TGCAGCGTTGAAGCCCCGGGGGTATCGGATACGCAGTATTTT.

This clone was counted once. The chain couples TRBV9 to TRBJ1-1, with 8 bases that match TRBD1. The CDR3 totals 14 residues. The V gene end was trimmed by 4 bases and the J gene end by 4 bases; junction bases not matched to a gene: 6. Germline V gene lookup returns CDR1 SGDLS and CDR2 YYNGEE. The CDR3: CASSPRQGTTEAFF. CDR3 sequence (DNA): TGTGCCAGCAGCCCCCGACAGGGGACCACTGAAGCTTTCTTT.

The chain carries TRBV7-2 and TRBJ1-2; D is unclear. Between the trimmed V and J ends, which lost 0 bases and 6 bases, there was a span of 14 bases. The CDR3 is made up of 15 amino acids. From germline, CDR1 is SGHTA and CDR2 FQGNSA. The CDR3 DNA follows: TGTGCCAGCAGCTTAGCCCGGGGAGGGAGGCATGGCTACACCTTC. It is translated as CASSLARGGRHGYTF. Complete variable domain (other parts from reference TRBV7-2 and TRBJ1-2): GAGVSQSPSNKVTEKGKDVELRCDPISGHTALYWYRQSLGQGLEFLIYFQGNSAPDKSGLPSDRFSAERTGGSVSTLTIQRTQQEDSAVYLCASSLARGGRHGYTFGSGTRLTVV.

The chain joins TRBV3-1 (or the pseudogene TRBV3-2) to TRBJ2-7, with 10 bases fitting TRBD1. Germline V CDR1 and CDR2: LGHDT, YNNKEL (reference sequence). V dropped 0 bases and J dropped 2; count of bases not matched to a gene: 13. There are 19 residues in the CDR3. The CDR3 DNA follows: TGTGCCAGCAGCCAAGAGCACGTTTTGGACAGGGGGACCCCCTACGAGCAGTACTTC. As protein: CASSQEHVLDRGTPYEQYF.

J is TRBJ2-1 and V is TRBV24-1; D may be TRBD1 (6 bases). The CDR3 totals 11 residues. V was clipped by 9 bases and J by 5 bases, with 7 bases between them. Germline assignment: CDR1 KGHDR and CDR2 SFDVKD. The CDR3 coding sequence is TGTGCCACCGAGGGGGACAATGAGCAGTTCTTC. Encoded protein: CATEGDNEQFF.

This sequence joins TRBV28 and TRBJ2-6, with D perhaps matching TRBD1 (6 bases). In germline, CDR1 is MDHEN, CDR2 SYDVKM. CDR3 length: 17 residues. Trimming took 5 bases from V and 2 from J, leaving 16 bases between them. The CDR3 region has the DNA TGTGCCAGCAGTCCCACAGGGTCTCCCCCTGGGGCCAACGTCCTGACTTTC. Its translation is CASSPTGSPPGANVLTF.

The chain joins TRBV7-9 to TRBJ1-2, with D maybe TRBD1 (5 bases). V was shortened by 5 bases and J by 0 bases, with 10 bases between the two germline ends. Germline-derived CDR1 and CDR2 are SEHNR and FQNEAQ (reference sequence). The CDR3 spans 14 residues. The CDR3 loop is CASSLTTANYGYTF. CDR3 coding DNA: TGTGCCAGCAGCCTAACGACAGCTAACTATGGCTACACCTTC. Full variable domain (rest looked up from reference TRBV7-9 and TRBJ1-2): DTGVSQNPRHKITKRGQNVTFRCDPISEHNRLYWYRQTLGQGPEFLTYFQNEAQLEKSRLLSDRFSAERPKGSFSTLEIQRTEQGDSAMYLCASSLTTANYGYTFGSGTRLTVV.

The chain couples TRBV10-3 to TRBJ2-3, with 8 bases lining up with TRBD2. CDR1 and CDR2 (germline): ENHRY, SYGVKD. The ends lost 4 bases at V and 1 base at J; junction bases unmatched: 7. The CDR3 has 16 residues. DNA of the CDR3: TGTGCCATCAGTGGAGGTCGAGCGGGAGGCACAGATACGCAGTATTTT. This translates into CAISGGRAGGTDTQYF.

DNA for the CDR3: TGTGCCAGCAGTTTATGGGATCTGACGACGGGAGCGAACACCGGGGAGCTGTTTTTT. This gives the protein CASSLWDLTTGANTGELFF. The V gene is TRBV27, the J gene TRBJ2-2, with D possibly being TRBD2 (6 bases). The length of the CDR3 is 19 residues. Germline V gene data show CDR1 as MNHEY and CDR2 as SMNVEV (reference sequence). V lost 1 base to trimming and J lost 0 bases, with 18 bases between them.

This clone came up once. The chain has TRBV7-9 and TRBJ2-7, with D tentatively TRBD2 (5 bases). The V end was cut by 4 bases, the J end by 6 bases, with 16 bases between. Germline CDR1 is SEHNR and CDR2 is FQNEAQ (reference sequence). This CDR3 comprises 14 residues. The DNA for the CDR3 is TGTGCCAGCAGCTCGCTTACTAGGCCATCCGAGCAGTACTTC. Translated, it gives CASSSLTRPSEQYF.

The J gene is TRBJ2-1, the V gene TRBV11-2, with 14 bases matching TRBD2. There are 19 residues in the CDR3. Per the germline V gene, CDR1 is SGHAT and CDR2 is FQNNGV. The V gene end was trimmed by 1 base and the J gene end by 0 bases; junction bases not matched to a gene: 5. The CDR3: CASSLARLAGGFSYNEQFF. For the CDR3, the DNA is TGTGCCAGCAGCTTAGCAAGACTAGCGGGAGGGTTCTCCTACAATGAGCAGTTCTTC.

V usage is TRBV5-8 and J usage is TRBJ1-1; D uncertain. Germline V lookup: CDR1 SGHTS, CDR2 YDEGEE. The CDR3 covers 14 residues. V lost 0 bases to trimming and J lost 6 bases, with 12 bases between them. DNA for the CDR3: TGTGCCAGCAGCTTGGCGGGGAGAGGCCCTGAAGCTTTCTTT. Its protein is CASSLAGRGPEAFF.

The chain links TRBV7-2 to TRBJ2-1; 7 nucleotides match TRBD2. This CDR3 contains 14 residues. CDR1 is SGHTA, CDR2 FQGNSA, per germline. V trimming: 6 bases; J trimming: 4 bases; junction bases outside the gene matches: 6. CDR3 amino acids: CASRPRLAYNEQFF. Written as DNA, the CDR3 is TGTGCCAGCAGACCTAGACTAGCTTACAATGAGCAGTTCTTC.

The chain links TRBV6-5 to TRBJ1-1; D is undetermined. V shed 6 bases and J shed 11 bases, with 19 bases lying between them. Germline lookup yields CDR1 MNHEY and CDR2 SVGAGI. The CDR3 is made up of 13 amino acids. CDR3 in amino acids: CASRAGNSFGAFF. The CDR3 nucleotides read TGTGCCAGCAGGGCAGGAAACTCCTTTGGGGCTTTCTTT.

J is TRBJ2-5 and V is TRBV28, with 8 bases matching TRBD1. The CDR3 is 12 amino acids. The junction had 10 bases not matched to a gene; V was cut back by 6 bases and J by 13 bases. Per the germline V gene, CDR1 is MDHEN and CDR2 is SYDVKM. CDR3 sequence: CASSPGTGHWYF. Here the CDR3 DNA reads TGTGCCAGCAGCCCCGGGACAGGACATTGGTACTTC.

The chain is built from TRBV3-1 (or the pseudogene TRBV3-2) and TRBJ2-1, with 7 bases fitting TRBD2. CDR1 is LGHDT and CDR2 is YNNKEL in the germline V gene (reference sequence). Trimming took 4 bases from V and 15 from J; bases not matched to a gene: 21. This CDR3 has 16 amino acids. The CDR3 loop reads CASSPLVTHPGGSPFF. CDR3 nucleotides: TGTGCCAGCAGCCCCCTAGTTACCCACCCGGGCGGGAGTCCGTTCTTC.

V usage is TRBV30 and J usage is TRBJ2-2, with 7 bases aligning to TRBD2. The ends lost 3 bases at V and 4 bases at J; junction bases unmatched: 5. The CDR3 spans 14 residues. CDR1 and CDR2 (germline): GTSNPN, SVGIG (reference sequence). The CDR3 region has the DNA TGTGCCTGGAGAGCCGGGGGGAGCACCGGGGAGCTGTTTTTT. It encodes CAWRAGGSTGELFF.

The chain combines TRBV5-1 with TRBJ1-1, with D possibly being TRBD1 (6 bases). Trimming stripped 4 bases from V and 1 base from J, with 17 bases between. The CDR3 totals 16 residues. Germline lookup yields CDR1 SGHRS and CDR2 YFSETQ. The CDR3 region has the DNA TGCGCCAGCAGCCTGTCTCCCGACAGGACGAACACTGAAGCTTTCTTT. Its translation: CASSLSPDRTNTEAFF.

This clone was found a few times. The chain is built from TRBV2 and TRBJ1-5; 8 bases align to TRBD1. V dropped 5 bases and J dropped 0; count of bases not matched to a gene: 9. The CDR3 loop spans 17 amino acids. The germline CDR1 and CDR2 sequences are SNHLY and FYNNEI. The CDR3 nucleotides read TGTGCCAGCAGTTATACAGGGGGAGCCGCTAGCAATCAGCCCCAGCATTTT. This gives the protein CASSYTGGAASNQPQHF.

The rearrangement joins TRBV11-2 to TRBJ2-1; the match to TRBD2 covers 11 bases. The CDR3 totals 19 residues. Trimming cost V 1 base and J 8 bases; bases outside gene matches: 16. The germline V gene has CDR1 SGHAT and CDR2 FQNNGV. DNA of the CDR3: TGTGCCAGCAGCTTAGTCTCCATTCTAGCGGGAGGCCCAAGGTATGAGCAGTTCTTC. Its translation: CASSLVSILAGGPRYEQFF.

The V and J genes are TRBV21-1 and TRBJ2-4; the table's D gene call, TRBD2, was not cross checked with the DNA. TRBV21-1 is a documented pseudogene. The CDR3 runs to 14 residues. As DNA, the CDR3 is TGTGCCAGCAGCACTCTAGTACGCGAAAACATTCAGTACTTC. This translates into CASSTLVRENIQYF.

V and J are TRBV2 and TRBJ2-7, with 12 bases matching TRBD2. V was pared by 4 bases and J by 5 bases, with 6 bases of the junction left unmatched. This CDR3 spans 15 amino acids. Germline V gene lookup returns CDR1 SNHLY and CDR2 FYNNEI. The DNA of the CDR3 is TGTGCCAGCAGTGGACTAGCGGGAGTTTCGGACGAGCAGTACTTC. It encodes CASSGLAGVSDEQYF. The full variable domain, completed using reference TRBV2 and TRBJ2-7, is EPEVTQTPSHQVTQMGQEVILRCVPISNHLYFYWYRQILGQKVEFLVSFYNNEISEKSEIFDDQFSVERPDGSNFTLKIRSTKLEDSAMYFCASSGLAGVSDEQYFGPGTRLTVT.

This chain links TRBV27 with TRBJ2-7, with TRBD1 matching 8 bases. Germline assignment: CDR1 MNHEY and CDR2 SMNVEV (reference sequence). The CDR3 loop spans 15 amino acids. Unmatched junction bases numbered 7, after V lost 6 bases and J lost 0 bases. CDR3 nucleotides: TGTGCCAGCAGGGAAGGGACAGGTCGCTCCTACGAGCAGTACTTC. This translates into CASREGTGRSYEQYF.

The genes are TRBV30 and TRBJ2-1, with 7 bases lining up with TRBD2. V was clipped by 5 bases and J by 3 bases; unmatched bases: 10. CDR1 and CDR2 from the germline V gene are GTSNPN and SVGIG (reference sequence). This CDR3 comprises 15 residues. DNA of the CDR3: TGTGCCTGGGCCCGGTACGGCGGGAGCTACAATGAGCAGTTCTTC. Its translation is CAWARYGGSYNEQFF.

This CDR3 is CATSDVWPPYEQYF. CDR3 in DNA: TGTGCCACCAGTGATGTCTGGCCCCCTTACGAGCAGTACTTC. This rearrangement joins TRBV24-1 to TRBJ2-7; D is unresolved. Germline-derived CDR1 and CDR2 are KGHDR and SFDVKD. This CDR3 is 14 amino acids long. Trimming cost V 3 bases and J 4 bases, with 12 bases left between them.

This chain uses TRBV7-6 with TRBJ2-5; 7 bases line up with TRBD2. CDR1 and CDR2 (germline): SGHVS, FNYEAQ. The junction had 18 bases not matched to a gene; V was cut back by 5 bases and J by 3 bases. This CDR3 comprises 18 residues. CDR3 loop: CASSENVGAGVGEETQYF. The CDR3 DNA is TGTGCCAGCAGCGAAAACGTCGGGGCGGGAGTAGGGGAAGAGACCCAGTACTTC.

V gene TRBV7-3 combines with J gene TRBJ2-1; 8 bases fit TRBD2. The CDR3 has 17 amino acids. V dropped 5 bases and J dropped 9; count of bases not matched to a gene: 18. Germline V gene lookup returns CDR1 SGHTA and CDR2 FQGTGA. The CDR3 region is CASSPDPGTSRAGEQFF. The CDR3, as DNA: TGTGCCAGCAGCCCCGACCCAGGGACTAGTAGGGCTGGTGAGCAGTTCTTC.

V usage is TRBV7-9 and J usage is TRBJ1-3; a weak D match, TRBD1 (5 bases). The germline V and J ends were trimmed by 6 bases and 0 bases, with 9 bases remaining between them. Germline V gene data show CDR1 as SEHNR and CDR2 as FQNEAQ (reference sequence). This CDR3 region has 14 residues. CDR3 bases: TGTGCCAGCAGGGGGGGTCGCTCTGGAAACACCATATATTTT. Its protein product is CASRGGRSGNTIYF.